What follows are 20 T cell receptor beta chains derived from one specimen sequenced in a study of Graves' ophthalmopathy and Graves' hyperthyroidism. Amplification of the TCR beta CDR3 regions used RNA transcripts (as template). Amplification began with first-round RT-PCR using HTBI primers, then second-round multiplex PCR was performed. Via MiXCR, TCRdb re-called the multiplex PCR reads, giving one row per CDR3 protein. The sample has fewer than 250,000 distinct CDR3 sequences; 25% to 30% are singletons. Sequencing was performed on peripheral blood. Receptors were obtained from a man in his forties or fifties with Graves' ophthalmopathy.

A few counts support this clonotype. V gene TRBV6-4 combines with J gene TRBJ1-1; D not resolved. This CDR3 region has 14 residues. Germline CDR1 and CDR2: MRHNA and SNTAGT. The V end was cut by 4 bases, the J end by 6 bases, with 15 bases between. CDR3 residues: CASSVSTIGAEAFF. The CDR3 nucleotides are TGTGCCAGCAGTGTCTCCACGATTGGCGCTGAAGCTTTCTTT.

This clonotype appeared a single time. The chain joins TRBV6-2 or TRBV6-3 to TRBJ1-1, with D tentatively TRBD1 (5 bases). V lost 2 bases to trimming and J lost 3 bases, with 13 bases between them. The CDR3 sequence is 15 residues long. Germline CDR1 reads MNHEY; CDR2 reads SVGEGT. The CDR3 spells CASSYPIDSYTEAFF. CDR3 DNA: TGTGCCAGCAGTTACCCAATTGACAGTTACACTGAAGCTTTCTTT.

This clonotype has at least ten counts. The gene calls are TRBV6-2 or TRBV6-3 and TRBJ2-2; TRBD2 matches 13 bases. Germline V gene sequence: CDR1 MNHEY, CDR2 SVGEGT. With 6 bases clipped from V and 0 bases from J, the junction kept 4 bases outside the gene matches. The CDR3 sequence is 17 residues long. The CDR3 spells CASSPGTSGTNTGELFF. The DNA of the CDR3 is TGTGCCAGCAGCCCAGGGACTAGCGGGACGAACACCGGGGAGCTGTTTTTT.

This clonotype was counted ten times or more. CDR3 coding DNA: TGTGCCAGCAGTCCTACAGTCTCGGGGCAGCCCCAGCATTTT. It codes for CASSPTVSGQPQHF. The rearrangement uses TRBV27 and TRBJ1-5; the D is unclear. The length of the CDR3 is 14 residues. The germline V gene has CDR1 MNHEY and CDR2 SMNVEV (reference sequence). The V end was cut by 5 bases, the J end by 7 bases, with 15 bases between.

In its sample, this clonotype was seen many times. The CDR3 DNA is TGTGCCAGCACCCTTCGGGTTTCAGGGCTTAACACTGAAGCTTTCTTT. This sequence encodes CASTLRVSGLNTEAFF. V usage is TRBV2 and J usage is TRBJ1-1, with TRBD1 as a possible D gene (5 bases). The CDR3 extends over 16 amino acids. V shed 7 bases and J shed 2 bases, with 20 bases lying between them. Germline lookup yields CDR1 SNHLY and CDR2 FYNNEI.

This clonotype was seen many times. This CDR3 reads CASSLGTYYEQYF. For the CDR3, the DNA is TGTGCCAGCAGCCTTGGGACCTACTACGAGCAGTACTTC. This chain connects TRBV13 to TRBJ2-7, with D perhaps matching TRBD1 or TRBD2 (5 bases each). Germline V gives CDR1 PRHDT, CDR2 FYEKMQ (reference sequence). CDR3 length equals 13 residues. Trimming removed 5 bases at V and 3 bases at J, with 11 bases between.

This clonotype was counted many times. The V call is TRBV19, the J call TRBJ2-7; D may match TRBD1 or TRBD2 (6 bases each). The V end was cut by 0 bases, the J end by 0 bases, with 15 bases between. The CDR3 runs to 17 residues. Per germline, CDR1 LNHDA and CDR2 SQIVND (reference sequence). The CDR3 sequence: CASSIDLGGQSSYEQYF. As DNA, the CDR3 is TGTGCCAGTAGTATAGATCTGGGGGGCCAGAGCTCCTACGAGCAGTACTTC.

This clonotype was seen repeatedly, ten times or more. In DNA, the CDR3 is TGTGCCAGCAGCACTAAGGGGGGGAGGTACACTGAAGCTTTCTTT. This sequence encodes CASSTKGGRYTEAFF. The chain employs TRBV28 and TRBJ1-1; TRBD1 is a possible D gene (6 bases). Between the trimmed V and J ends, which lost 6 bases and 3 bases, there was a span of 17 bases. Per germline, CDR1 MDHEN and CDR2 SYDVKM. This CDR3 has 15 amino acids.

This clonotype came up many times. This sequence joins TRBV27 and TRBJ2-2, with D tentatively TRBD1 (6 bases). Germline CDR1 reads MNHEY; CDR2 reads SMNVEV (reference sequence). V lost 6 bases and J lost 0, with 11 bases in between. This CDR3 is built from 15 residues. For the CDR3, the DNA is TGTGCCAGCAGCCGGACAGAACCGAACACCGGGGAGCTGTTTTTT. It specifies CASSRTEPNTGELFF.

The sample holds many counts of this clonotype. This rearrangement joins TRBV12-3 or TRBV12-4 to TRBJ1-6, with TRBD1 identical over 7 bases. V gave up 5 bases and J gave up 6 bases; unmatched junction bases: 4. This CDR3 has 14 amino acids. Here the CDR3 reads CASSGGTVNSPLHF. In DNA, the CDR3 is TGTGCCAGCAGTGGAGGGACAGTTAATTCACCCCTCCACTTT.

The table lists this clonotype with a few counts. V gene TRBV15 combines with J gene TRBJ2-5, with TRBD1 matching over 8 bases. From germline, CDR1 is LNHNV and CDR2 YYDKDF (reference sequence). The CDR3 extends over 14 amino acids. Losses at the gene ends were 3 bases for V and 5 bases for J; bases not matched to a gene: 5. CDR3 in amino acids: CATSRDRDWETQYF. CDR3 sequence (DNA): TGTGCCACCAGCAGGGACAGGGATTGGGAGACCCAGTACTTC.

In nucleotides, the CDR3 is TGTGCCAGCAGCGCCCCCCGACCGAGAGAAAACTATGGCTACACCTTC. It yields the protein CASSAPRPRENYGYTF. This rearrangement joins TRBV6-2 or TRBV6-3 to TRBJ1-2; D is undetermined. From germline, CDR1 is MNHEY and CDR2 SVGEGT. The CDR3 runs to 16 residues. Trimming took 6 bases from V and 2 from J, leaving 19 bases between them.

This clonotype has a count of ten or more. The chain uses TRBV6-2 or TRBV6-3 and TRBJ2-7; D could derive from TRBD1 or TRBD2 (5 bases each). Germline V gene sequence: CDR1 MNHEY, CDR2 SVGEGT. The CDR3 sequence is 14 residues long. The V gene lost 4 bases and the J gene lost 2 bases, with 12 bases spanning the gap. The CDR3 DNA is TGTGCCAGCAGTTTAACGGGGACCCCCTACGAGCAGTACTTC. It specifies CASSLTGTPYEQYF.

This chain connects TRBV27 to TRBJ2-7, with 8 bases matching TRBD2. V lost 3 bases and J lost 7; bases outside the gene matches: 8. CDR3 length: 14 residues. CDR1 is MNHEY and CDR2 is SMNVEV in the germline V gene (reference sequence). CDR3 sequence reads: CASSFSGVAGEQYF. The CDR3 coding sequence is TGTGCCAGCAGTTTTTCGGGAGTAGCGGGGGAGCAGTACTTC.

This clonotype was observed at least ten times. The rearrangement uses TRBV7-8 and TRBJ1-1; no clear D. This CDR3 spans 13 amino acids. Looked up from germline, CDR1 is SGHVS and CDR2 is FQNEAQ. Between the trimmed V and J ends, which lost 5 bases and 1 base, there was a span of 8 bases. Here the CDR3 reads CASSPYKNTEAFF. The CDR3 bases are TGTGCCAGCAGCCCCTACAAGAACACTGAAGCTTTCTTT.

In its sample, this clonotype was seen many times. The chain uses TRBV20-1 and TRBJ1-5, with D possibly matching TRBD1 (6 bases). The CDR3 contains 13 residues. V lost 4 bases to trimming and J lost 4 bases, with 11 bases between them. Germline lookup yields CDR1 DFQATT and CDR2 SNEGSKA (reference sequence). CDR3 sequence reads: CSATGQTNQPQHF. In DNA, the CDR3 is TGCAGTGCTACAGGACAGACTAATCAGCCCCAGCATTTT.

The chain joins TRBV15 to TRBJ2-7; D gene uncertain. V was pared by 0 bases and J by 7 bases, with 7 bases between. The CDR3 has 12 residues. From germline, CDR1 is LNHNV and CDR2 YYDKDF (reference sequence). CDR3 in amino acids: CATSRDLREQYF. The CDR3 DNA follows: TGTGCCACCAGCAGAGATTTACGGGAGCAGTACTTC.

This clonotype was observed at least ten times. CDR3 in amino acids: CASSQVGGWYEQYF. Written as DNA, the CDR3 is TGTGCCAGCAGCCAAGTTGGGGGCTGGTACGAGCAGTACTTC. This chain links TRBV14 with TRBJ2-7; D may be TRBD1 (6 bases). V was shortened by 1 base and J by 4 bases, with 11 bases between the two germline ends. The CDR3 runs 14 residues. CDR1 and CDR2 (germline): SGHDN, FVKESK. The whole variable domain, remainder taken from reference TRBV14 and TRBJ2-7, is EAGVTQFPSHSVIEKGQTVTLRCDPISGHDNLYWYRRVMGKEIKFLLHFVKESKQDESGMPNNRFLAERTGGTYSTLKVQPAELEDSGVYFCASSQVGGWYEQYFGPGTRLTVT.

The chain combines TRBV6-2 or TRBV6-3 with TRBJ1-2, with TRBD1 as a possible D gene (6 bases). V was cut by 0 bases and J by 3 bases, with 8 bases left in between. Germline V lookup: CDR1 MNHEY, CDR2 SVGEGT. CDR3 length: 14 amino acids. CDR3 sequence: CASSYSGTHYGYTF. In DNA form, the CDR3 reads TGTGCCAGCAGTTACTCTGGGACACACTATGGCTACACCTTC.

At least ten counts were recorded for this clonotype. The chain uses TRBV6-2 or TRBV6-3 and TRBJ2-7; D may be TRBD2 (5 bases). The CDR3 runs 13 residues. The V end lost 6 bases, the J end lost 4 bases, and 13 bases lay between the germline ends. Germline CDR1 and CDR2: MNHEY and SVGEGT. The CDR3, as DNA: TGTGCCAGCAGCGGTAGGGAGTGGTACGAGCAGTACTTC. Protein sequence: CASSGREWYEQYF.